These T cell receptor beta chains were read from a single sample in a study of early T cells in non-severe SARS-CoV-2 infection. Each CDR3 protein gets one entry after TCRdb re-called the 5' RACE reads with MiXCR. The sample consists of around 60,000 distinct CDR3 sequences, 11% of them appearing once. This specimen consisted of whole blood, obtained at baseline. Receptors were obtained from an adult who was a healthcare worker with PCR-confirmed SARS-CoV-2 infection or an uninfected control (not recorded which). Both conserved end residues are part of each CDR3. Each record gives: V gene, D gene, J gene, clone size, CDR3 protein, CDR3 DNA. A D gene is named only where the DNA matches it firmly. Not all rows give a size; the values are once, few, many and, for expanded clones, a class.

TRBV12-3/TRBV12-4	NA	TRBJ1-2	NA	CASSSTMGYGYTF	TGTGCCAGCAGTTCTACGATGGGCTATGGCTACACCTTC
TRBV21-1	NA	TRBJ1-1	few	CASSRAAGLGRAFF	TGTGCCAGCAGTCGGGCCGCGGGGCTCGGGCGAGCTTTCTTT
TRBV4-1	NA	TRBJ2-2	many	CASSQDADPGLSTGELFF	TGCGCCAGCAGCCAAGATGCGGATCCGGGACTTAGCACCGGGGAGCTGTTTTTT
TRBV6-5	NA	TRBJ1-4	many	CASSYSGGSGEGKLFF	TGTGCCAGCAGTTACTCTGGCGGGTCAGGAGAGGGAAAACTGTTTTTT
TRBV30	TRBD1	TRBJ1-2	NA	CAGQGASYGYTF	TGTGCTGGACAGGGGGCTTCCTATGGCTACACCTTC
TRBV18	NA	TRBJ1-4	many	CASSPRTTNEKLFF	TGTGCCAGCTCACCGCGAACAACTAATGAAAAACTGTTTTTT
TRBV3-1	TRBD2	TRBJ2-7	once	CASSRGGAGTAYEQYF	TGTGCCAGCAGCCGGGGGGGTGCGGGGACCGCCTACGAGCAGTACTTC
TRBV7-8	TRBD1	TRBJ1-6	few	CASSSPQGQNSPLHF	TGTGCCAGCAGCTCCCCCCAGGGACAGAATTCACCCCTCCACTTT
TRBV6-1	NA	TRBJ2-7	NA	CASSDPRGRTYEQYF	TGTGCCAGCAGTGACCCCAGGGGGAGGACCTACGAGCAGTACTTC
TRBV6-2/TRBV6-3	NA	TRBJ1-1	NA	CASSYPPFTEAFF	TGTGCCAGCAGTTACCCACCATTCACTGAAGCTTTCTTT
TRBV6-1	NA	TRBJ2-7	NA	CASSEWTTSEQYF	TGTGCCAGCAGTGAGTGGACAACGAGTGAGCAGTACTTC
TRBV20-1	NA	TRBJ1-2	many	CSARLANYGYTF	TGCAGTGCTAGATTGGCTAACTATGGCTACACCTTC
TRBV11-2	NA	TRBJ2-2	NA	CASSFLTGELFF	TGTGCCAGCAGCTTCCTGACCGGGGAGCTGTTTTTT
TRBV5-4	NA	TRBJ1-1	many	CASSMDGGNTEAFF	TGTGCCAGCAGCATGGATGGGGGGAATACTGAAGCTTTCTTT
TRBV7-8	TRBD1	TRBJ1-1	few	CASSFRQGTEAFF	TGTGCCAGCAGCTTTAGACAGGGCACTGAAGCTTTCTTT
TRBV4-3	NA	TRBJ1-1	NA	CASSQEGLANTEAFF	TGCGCCAGCAGCCAAGAGGGACTCGCGAACACTGAAGCTTTCTTT
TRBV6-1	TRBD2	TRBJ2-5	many	CASSASGLAGGSQETQYF	TGTGCCAGCAGTGCCTCGGGACTAGCGGGGGGTAGCCAAGAGACCCAGTACTTC
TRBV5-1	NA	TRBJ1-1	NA	CASSSLGNTEAFF	TGCGCCAGCAGCTCCCTCGGAAACACTGAAGCTTTCTTT
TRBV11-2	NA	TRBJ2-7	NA	CASSFDRPYEQYF	TGTGCCAGCAGCTTTGACAGACCCTACGAGCAGTACTTC
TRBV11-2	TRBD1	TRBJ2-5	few	CASSPGTGPETQYF	TGTGCCAGCAGCCCCGGGACAGGGCCAGAGACCCAGTACTTC
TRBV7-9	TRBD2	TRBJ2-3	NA	CASRYQPGLAVTDTQYF	TGTGCCAGCAGATACCAACCGGGACTAGCGGTCACAGATACGCAGTATTTT
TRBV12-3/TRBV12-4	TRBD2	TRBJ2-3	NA	CASSTSGGGGLTQYF	TGTGCCAGCAGCACCTCCGGTGGCGGGGGATTAACGCAGTATTTT
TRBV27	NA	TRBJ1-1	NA	CASSFGGMSAEAFF	TGTGCCAGCAGTTTCGGGGGGATGAGCGCTGAAGCTTTCTTT
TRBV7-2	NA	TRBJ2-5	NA	CASSLDQAGTQYF	TGTGCCAGCAGCTTAGACCAGGCAGGGACCCAGTACTTC
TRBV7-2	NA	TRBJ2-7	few	CASSLNGPEYEQYF	TGTGCCAGCAGCTTAAATGGGCCTGAATACGAGCAGTACTTC
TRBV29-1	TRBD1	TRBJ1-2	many	CSVDGDRGFYGYTF	TGCAGCGTTGACGGGGACAGGGGATTCTATGGCTACACCTTC
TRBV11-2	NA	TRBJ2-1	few	CASSLRRGPYEQFF	TGTGCCAGCAGCCTTCGGCGGGGGCCCTATGAGCAGTTCTTC
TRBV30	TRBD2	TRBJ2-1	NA	CAWSVGTSGDHNEQFF	TGTGCCTGGAGTGTGGGGACTAGCGGGGACCACAATGAGCAGTTCTTC
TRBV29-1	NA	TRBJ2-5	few	CSVAEETQYF	TGCAGCGTCGCCGAAGAGACCCAGTACTTC
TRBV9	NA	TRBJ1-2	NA	CASAPRGLGYGYTF	TGTGCCAGCGCCCCCCGCGGACTCGGCTATGGCTACACCTTC
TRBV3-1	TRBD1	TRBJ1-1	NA	CASSHGGQGYTEAFF	TGTGCCAGCAGCCACGGTGGACAGGGGTACACTGAAGCTTTCTTT
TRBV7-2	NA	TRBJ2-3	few	CASSLDADTQYF	TGTGCCAGCAGCTTAGATGCAGATACGCAGTATTTT
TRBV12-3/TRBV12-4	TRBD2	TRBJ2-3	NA	CASSLRGGEDTQYF	TGTGCCAGCAGTTTACGCGGGGGGGAAGATACGCAGTATTTT
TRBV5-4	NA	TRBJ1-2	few	CASSLEGRANYGYTF	TGTGCCAGCAGCTTGGAAGGCAGAGCTAACTATGGCTACACCTTC
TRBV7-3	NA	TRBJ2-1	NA	CASSPGISPGYNEQFF	TGTGCCAGCAGCCCAGGGATAAGTCCGGGTTACAATGAGCAGTTCTTC
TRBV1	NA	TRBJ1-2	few	CTSSQPIPAGTLGYTF	TGCACCAGCAGCCAACCTATCCCCGCAGGGACGCTCGGCTACACCTTC
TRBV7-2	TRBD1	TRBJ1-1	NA	CASSLGGTGAEAFF	TGTGCCAGCAGCTTAGGGGGGACAGGGGCTGAAGCTTTCTTT
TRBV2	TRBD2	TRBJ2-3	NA	CASREMASGGRRTDTQYF	TGTGCCAGCAGGGAAATGGCTAGCGGGGGCCGTCGGACAGATACGCAGTATTTT
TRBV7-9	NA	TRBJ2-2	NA	CASSSDSENTGELFF	TGTGCCAGCAGCTCCGACAGTGAGAACACCGGGGAGCTGTTTTTT
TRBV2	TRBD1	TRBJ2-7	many	CASSRQGSSYEQYF	TGTGCCAGCAGCAGACAGGGGAGCTCCTACGAGCAGTACTTC
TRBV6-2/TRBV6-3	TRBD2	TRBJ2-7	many	CASSASGGAYEQYF	TGTGCCAGCAGCGCAAGCGGGGGGGCGTACGAGCAGTACTTC
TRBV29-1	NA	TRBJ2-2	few	CSHRGVNTGELFF	TGCAGCCACCGGGGCGTCAACACCGGGGAGCTGTTTTTT
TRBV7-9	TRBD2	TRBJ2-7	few	CASSPAAGGSSYEQYF	TGTGCCAGCAGCCCGGCAGCGGGGGGATCCTCCTACGAGCAGTACTTC
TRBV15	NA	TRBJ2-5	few	CATSRIALHSGAETQYF	TGTGCCACCAGCAGGATCGCGCTCCACTCGGGGGCAGAGACCCAGTACTTC
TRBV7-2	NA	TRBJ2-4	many	CASSLGATQANIQYF	TGTGCCAGCAGCTTAGGAGCGACCCAAGCAAACATTCAGTACTTC
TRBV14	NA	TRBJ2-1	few	CASSPRRVSSYNEQFF	TGTGCCAGCAGCCCGAGGCGGGTCAGCTCCTACAATGAGCAGTTCTTC
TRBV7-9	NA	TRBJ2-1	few	CASSPPGVRDEQFF	TGTGCCAGCAGCCCCCCAGGGGTAAGGGATGAGCAGTTCTTC
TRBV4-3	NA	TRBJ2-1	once	CASSYEGRDYNEQFF	TGCGCCAGCAGTTACGAGGGGAGAGATTACAATGAGCAGTTCTTC
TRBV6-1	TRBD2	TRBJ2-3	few	CASSPSGRADTQYF	TGTGCCAGCAGCCCTAGCGGGCGGGCAGATACGCAGTATTTT
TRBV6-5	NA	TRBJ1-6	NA	CASSYSRGGGSPLHF	TGTGCCAGCAGTTACTCAAGAGGGGGTGGTTCACCCCTCCACTTT
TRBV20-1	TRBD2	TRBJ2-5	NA	CSAPTASGGSRETQYF	TGCAGTGCTCCCACCGCTAGCGGGGGGTCACGAGAGACCCAGTACTTC
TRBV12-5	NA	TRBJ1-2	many	CASTDNSLYGYTF	TGTGCTAGTACGGATAACAGCCTCTATGGCTACACCTTC
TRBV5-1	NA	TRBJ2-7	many	CASSPRRPSMVYEQYF	TGCGCCAGCAGCCCAAGGAGGCCCTCGATGGTCTACGAGCAGTACTTC
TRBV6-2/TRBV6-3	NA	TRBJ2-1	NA	CASSPSGAAYNEQFF	TGTGCCAGCAGTCCCTCAGGGGCTGCCTACAATGAGCAGTTCTTC